This is a list of T cell receptor beta chains from one sample in a study of blood T cell repertoires in COVID-19. Sequenced by immunoSEQ multiplex PCR; TCRdb stores in-frame clones only, minus some. The profile shows 250,000 to 350,000 clones, 89% of them singletons. Input material: peripheral blood. All receptors derive from a woman aged 55-70 years with acute or convalescent COVID-19. Each CDR3 is given with its conserved first and last residue. D genes are given only for firm matches. Rows give clone size only sometimes, using once, few, many, or a class for an expanded clone.

d_gene	v_gene	abundance	j_gene	CDR3nt	CDR3aa
TRBD1	TRBV4-1	-	TRBJ2-3	TGCGCCAGCAGCCAAGCCGACAGGGGGCAGGGAGATACGCAGTATTTT	CASSQADRGQGDTQYF
-	TRBV9	-	TRBJ1-1	TGTGCCAGCAGCGTAGCAGTGACGCCAGAGGGTGAAGCTTTCTTT	CASSVAVTPEGEAFF
-	TRBV3-1/TRBV3-2	-	TRBJ2-2	TGTGCCAGCAGCCAAGCTCTAGCGAGGGGGGGTACCGGGGAGCTGTTTTTT	CASSQALARGGTGELFF
TRBD1	TRBV7-2	-	TRBJ2-2	TGTGCCAGCAGCCTCGGGACAGGGATTACCGGGGAGCTGTTTTTT	CASSLGTGITGELFF
TRBD1	TRBV6-6	-	TRBJ1-3	TGTGCCAGCAGGAAACAGGGGGCTCCTGGAAACACCATATATTTT	CASRKQGAPGNTIYF
-	TRBV29-1	-	TRBJ2-7	TGCAGCGTTGTCCTACGGGGGTACGAGCAGTACTTC	CSVVLRGYEQYF
-	TRBV7-8	once	TRBJ1-2	TGTGCCAGCAGCTTATTGATAAGAAGGAGGGGCTACACCTTC	CASSLLIRRRGYTF
-	TRBV7-9	once	TRBJ2-1	TGTGCCAGCAGCTTGGCCGACAATGAGCAGTTCTTC	CASSLADNEQFF
-	TRBV5-1	once	TRBJ2-2	TGCGCCAGCAGCTTCACCCCCGGCGGGGTGAACACCGGGGAGCTGTTTTTT	CASSFTPGGVNTGELFF
TRBD2	TRBV27	-	TRBJ2-7	TGTGCCAGCAGTTTAGGGGCGGGAGACGAGCAGTACTTC	CASSLGAGDEQYF
-	TRBV4-1	-	TRBJ2-1	TGCGCCAGCAGCCAAGATGAGTCCGGGCGGGGCAGGAACAATGAGCAGTTCTTC	CASSQDESGRGRNNEQFF
TRBD2	TRBV19	-	TRBJ2-3	TGTGCCAGTAGTTCCCCGGGCGGGGGTTGGGATACGCAGTATTTT	CASSSPGGGWDTQYF
-	TRBV7-9	-	TRBJ1-3	TGTGCCAGCAGCTCAGACAACTCTGGAAACACCATATATTTT	CASSSDNSGNTIYF
TRBD2	TRBV15	-	TRBJ2-7	TGTGCCACCAGCAGAGATTACGCTAGCGGGGGGTCCTCCTACGAGCAGTACTTC	CATSRDYASGGSSYEQYF
-	TRBV12-5	-	TRBJ2-5	TGTGCTAGTGGCCTCGGGGGCCAAGAGACCCAGTACTTC	CASGLGGQETQYF
-	TRBV9	-	TRBJ2-7	TGTGCCAGCAGCGTTGATACTAGTACCTACGAGCAGTACTTC	CASSVDTSTYEQYF
-	TRBV20-1	-	TRBJ1-6	TGCAGTGCTACGGCAGGAAGTACCCTCCACTTT	CSATAGSTLHF
-	TRBV27	-	TRBJ2-1	TGTGCCAGCAGTTACGGGGGTGAGCAGTTCTTC	CASSYGGEQFF
-	TRBV5-1	-	TRBJ2-5	TGCGCCAGCAGCTTGGCCCCAGGGATGGAGACCCAGTACTTC	CASSLAPGMETQYF
TRBD2	TRBV19	once	TRBJ2-2	TGTGCCAGCCAGAAGACTAGCGGGAGGGCCCACACCGGGGAGCTGTTTTTT	CASQKTSGRAHTGELFF
TRBD1	TRBV24-1	-	TRBJ2-7	TGTGCCACCAGTGAACCGACAGGACAGGGGGTGAACGAGCAGTACTTC	CATSEPTGQGVNEQYF
-	TRBV10-3	-	TRBJ2-3	TGTGCCATCAGTGCTCTGGACAGAAGCACAGATACGCAGTATTTT	CAISALDRSTDTQYF
TRBD1	TRBV9	-	TRBJ2-1	TGTGCCAGCAGCGCAGGAACAGGGGGCGCGGATAAGAATGAGCAGTTCTTC	CASSAGTGGADKNEQFF
-	TRBV20-1	-	TRBJ2-2	TGCAGTGCTAGTTCGGGGACGAACACCGGGGAGCTGTTTTTT	CSASSGTNTGELFF
-	TRBV6-5	-	TRBJ2-5	TGTGCCAGCAGTAGGACAGTTAGCGAGACCCAGTACTTC	CASSRTVSETQYF
-	TRBV19	-	TRBJ2-5	TGTGCCAGTAGTACTACAGGGTACCAAGAGACCCAGTACTTC	CASSTTGYQETQYF
-	TRBV2	-	TRBJ1-1	TGTGCCAGCAGTCTAGGGGTGAACACTGAAGCTTTCTTT	CASSLGVNTEAFF
-	TRBV4-2	once	TRBJ1-4	TGTGCCAGCAGCCAAACCCGAAGCCTCTCCAATGAAAAACTGTTTTTT	CASSQTRSLSNEKLFF
-	TRBV5-1	few	TRBJ2-3	TGCGCCAGCAGCTTGGGCGGGACAGTCACAGATACGCAGTATTTT	CASSLGGTVTDTQYF
-	TRBV5-1	-	TRBJ1-2	TGCGCCAGCAGCCGAGACAGAACTAACTATGGCTACACCTTC	CASSRDRTNYGYTF
-	TRBV11-3	few	TRBJ2-1	TGTGCCAGCAGCTTAGGGGGGGGGCCTCGCAATGAGCAGTTCTTC	CASSLGGGPRNEQFF
TRBD1	TRBV6-5	-	TRBJ2-7	TGTGCCAGCAGTTACGACAGGGGGCTTTACGAGCAGTACTTC	CASSYDRGLYEQYF
-	TRBV28	-	TRBJ1-5	TGTGCCAGCAGTTTGCGGGGGGCGATTCAGCCCCAGCATTTT	CASSLRGAIQPQHF
-	TRBV18	-	TRBJ2-2	TGTGCCAGCTCACCAGGGTCAAGGGGCGGCGGCGGGGAGCTGTTTTTT	CASSPGSRGGGGELFF
-	TRBV19	-	TRBJ2-4	TGTGCCAGTAGTATACAAGCGCTAGCCAAAAACATTCAGTACTTC	CASSIQALAKNIQYF
TRBD1	TRBV28	-	TRBJ1-4	TGTGCCAGCAGTTTAATACAGGGGCGATCGGGGAATGAAAAACTGTTTTTT	CASSLIQGRSGNEKLFF
TRBD2	TRBV23-1	-	TRBJ2-2	TGCGCCAGCGGGCGACTAGCGGGAGTTGTGTACACCGGGGAGCTGTTTTTT	CASGRLAGVVYTGELFF
TRBD1	TRBV27	-	TRBJ2-1	TGTGCCAGCAGTTTAAGAGGGGGCATATCCTACAATGAGCAGTTCTTC	CASSLRGGISYNEQFF
-	TRBV6-5	-	TRBJ1-4	TGTGCCAGCAAGACGGAGATAACTAATGAAAAACTGTTTTTT	CASKTEITNEKLFF
-	TRBV7-9	-	TRBJ2-1	TGTGCCAGCAGCCCAGAATACAATGAGCAGTTCTTC	CASSPEYNEQFF
TRBD1	TRBV7-2	-	TRBJ1-6	TGTGCCAGCAGTTATAACAGGGGGCTTAATTCACCCCTCCACTTT	CASSYNRGLNSPLHF
TRBD2	TRBV6-5	-	TRBJ2-7	TGTGCCAGCAGCCCCGTCCGGGGGGTGGAATACTTC	CASSPVRGVEYF
-	TRBV11-2	-	TRBJ1-2	TGTGCCAGCAGCTCATTGCAGGGGTGGTCGGGGACCTTC	CASSSLQGWSGTF
-	TRBV5-8	once	TRBJ2-7	TGTGCCAGCAGTTCGGGGGGCCCCCCCTACGAGCAGTACTTC	CASSSGGPPYEQYF
-	TRBV6-5	once	TRBJ1-5	TGTGCCAGCAGTCCAGGGAAAGGCGGCAATCAGCCCCAGCATTTT	CASSPGKGGNQPQHF
-	TRBV7-6	-	TRBJ2-4	TGTGCCAGCAGCCCGCATCTGGAGGCGGGAATGGTCCTTCAGTACTTC	CASSPHLEAGMVLQYF
-	TRBV28	-	TRBJ1-2	TGTGCCAGCAGTGTCCGGGACACCAGACTCCAATTCCCCTTC	CASSVRDTRLQFPF
TRBD1	TRBV6-1	once	TRBJ1-2	TGTGCCAGCAGCCCGGACAGGGGGTTGGATGGCTACACCTTC	CASSPDRGLDGYTF